These 11 T cell receptor beta chains originate from one sample sequenced in a study of T cell responses to AZD1222 COVID-19 vaccine. Only in-frame clones appear in the TCRdb table, and some are missing; sequencing was by immunoSEQ multiplex PCR. This table holds 150,000 to 200,000 clones, 85% to 90% found once. The material was peripheral blood, obtained on day 0 of MenACWY control vaccination. These receptors originate from an adult in good health.

The V gene is TRBV29-1, the J gene TRBJ2-2, with D tentatively TRBD2 (7 bases). Germline V gives CDR1 SQVTM, CDR2 ANQGSEA. The length of the CDR3 is 13 residues. The CDR3 here is CSGGGKRTGELFF. DNA for the CDR3: TGCAGTGGGGGGGGCAAACGCACCGGGGAGCTGTTTTTT.

In this sample, this clone turned up a few times. The chain links TRBV29-1 to TRBJ1-2; 7 positions agree with TRBD1. V was clipped by 1 base and J by 8 bases; unmatched bases: 4. The length of the CDR3 is 12 residues. Germline CDR1 and CDR2: SQVTM and ANQGSEA. Written as DNA, the CDR3 is TGCAGCGTTGAAGGTGACAGGGTCGGCTACACCTTC. It codes for CSVEGDRVGYTF.

The chain joins TRBV28 to TRBJ2-1; 12 bases align to TRBD2. This CDR3 is built from 18 residues. The trim removed 5 bases at V and 3 bases at J, leaving 11 bases unmatched. Germline values: CDR1 MDHEN, CDR2 SYDVKM. The CDR3 sequence: CASSQWTSGKRLYNEQFF. The CDR3 region has the DNA TGTGCCAGCAGTCAATGGACTAGCGGGAAGAGGCTCTACAATGAGCAGTTCTTC.

The V call is TRBV28, the J call TRBJ1-1; tentatively, D is TRBD1 (5 bases). CDR3 size: 14 residues. Germline values: CDR1 MDHEN, CDR2 SYDVKM. V dropped 7 bases and J dropped 3 bases, with 15 bases sitting between them. The DNA for the CDR3 is TGTGCCAGCACCCCCCCGGAGGGGCACACTGAAGCTTTCTTT. Protein product: CASTPPEGHTEAFF. Supplemented by reference TRBV28 and TRBJ1-1, the full variable domain reads DVKVTQSSRYLVKRTGEKVFLECVQDMDHENMFWYRQDPGLGLRLIYFSYDVKMKEKGDIPEGYSVSREKKERFSLILESASTNQTSMYLCASTPPEGHTEAFFGQGTRLTVV.

V usage is TRBV19 and J usage is TRBJ1-1; TRBD1 matches 10 bases. Germline values: CDR1 LNHDA, CDR2 SQIVND (reference sequence). J gave up 11 bases and V 3 bases, and 9 bases lay outside the gene matches. CDR3 length: 14 residues. As DNA, the CDR3 is TGTGCCAGTAGTATGGCCGCCGACAGGGGGCTGGCTTTCTTT. Translated: CASSMAADRGLAFF.

V usage is TRBV28 and J usage is TRBJ1-3, with D perhaps TRBD1 (5 bases). The CDR3 consists of 13 residues. Looked up from germline, CDR1 is MDHEN and CDR2 is SYDVKM. The V end was cut by 7 bases, the J end by 2 bases, with 9 bases between. DNA of the CDR3: TGTGCCAGCATAGCAGGGACTGGAAACACCATATATTTT. It codes for CASIAGTGNTIYF.

This rearrangement joins TRBV7-3 to TRBJ2-7; the D gene is possibly TRBD1 (6 bases). Germline assignment: CDR1 SGHTA and CDR2 FQGTGA. This CDR3 region has 13 residues. The V end lost 5 bases, the J end lost 6 bases, and 14 bases lay between the germline ends. The CDR3: CASSIRTDGEQYF. CDR3 nucleotide sequence: TGTGCCAGCAGCATCCGGACAGATGGCGAGCAGTACTTC.

The chain links TRBV5-1 to TRBJ1-1; the D gene is possibly TRBD1 (5 bases). Germline V gene data show CDR1 as SGHRS and CDR2 as YFSETQ. CDR3 size: 12 residues. V lost 5 bases and J 1 base, leaving 6 bases between the germline ends. The CDR3 loop is CASRDKNTEAFF. CDR3 in DNA: TGCGCCAGCAGGGACAAGAACACTGAAGCTTTCTTT. Drawing the rest from reference TRBV5-1 and TRBJ1-1, the complete variable domain is KAGVTQTPRYLIKTRGQQVTLSCSPISGHRSVSWYQQTPGQGLQFLFEYFSETQRNKGNFPGRFSGRQFSNSRSEMNVSTLELGDSALYLCASRDKNTEAFFGQGTRLTVV.

The V call is TRBV28, the J call TRBJ2-3, with 10 bases lining up with TRBD2. CDR3 length equals 15 residues. Germline CDR1 MDHEN, CDR2 SYDVKM. The trim removed 8 bases at V and 5 bases at J, leaving 10 bases unmatched. This chain's CDR3 is CASPPSGRAGDTQYF. The CDR3 nucleotides are TGTGCCAGCCCGCCCAGCGGGAGGGCCGGAGATACGCAGTATTTT.

The chain joins TRBV28 to TRBJ1-5, with D perhaps matching TRBD1 (6 bases). The CDR3 is 17 amino acids. V was cut by 5 bases and J by 0 bases, with 17 bases left in between. Germline CDR1 MDHEN, CDR2 SYDVKM. The chain's CDR3 is CASSPQGTPYSNQPQHF. In nucleotides, the CDR3 is TGTGCCAGCAGTCCGCAGGGGACACCTTATAGCAATCAGCCCCAGCATTTT.

CDR3 protein: CASSYTGELFF. Written as DNA, the CDR3 is TGTGCCAGTAGTTACACCGGGGAGCTGTTTTTT. This chain links TRBV19 with TRBJ2-2, with D uncertain. Germline CDR1 reads LNHDA; CDR2 reads SQIVND (reference sequence). The V end was cut by 5 bases, the J end by 3 bases, with 1 base between. CDR3 size: 11 residues.